Ten or more counts support the clone carrying this T cell receptor beta chain. These data come from a study of low-dose radiotherapy and immunotherapy resistance in tumors. Study-level information: The study gave Cohort 2 1 Gy per fraction every two weeks, totaling 13 Gy over 26 weeks.

Germline V CDR1 and CDR2: DFQATT, SNEGSKA (reference sequence). CDR3 size: 14 residues. J lost 5 bases, V lost 3 bases, and 7 bases had no gene match. The time point was: before trial treatment. Primers targeting TRAV and TRBV primed first-strand cDNA, covering alpha and beta chains. TCR amplification used roughly 20 PCR cycles, a constant-region primer and a V-primer adapter. TCRdb recomputed calls from the reads with MiXCR, one row per CDR3 protein. In the table there are tens of thousands of distinct CDR3 sequences, 15% to 20% of which are singletons. The sample in question was PBMCs, obtained before treatment. This sequence joins TRBV20-1 and TRBJ2-7, with 10 bases that match TRBD1. This clonotype was sampled from a male donor with prostate cancer. The CDR3 DNA reads TGCAGTGCTAGGCGGGGGACAGGGGACGACGAGCAGTACTTC. Translation gives CSARRGTGDDEQYF.